The rows below give T cell receptor beta chains drawn from one sample of a study of blood T cell repertoires in COVID-19. This table comes from immunoSEQ multiplex PCR, and its TCRdb copy is limited to in-frame clones, with some not included. The sample shows approximately 180,000 clones, roughly 81% of them seen only once. Material: peripheral blood. The receptor source for this set is a woman at least 80 years old with COVID-19, enrolled during active disease. Each CDR3 is given with its conserved first and last residue. The D gene is left open where the match is weak. A row's size may be missing; if present it is once, few, many or a size class.

j_gene,abundance,d_gene,v_gene,CDR3aa,CDR3nt
TRBJ1-2,.,.,TRBV24-1,CATSDSNRDTFFF,TGTGCCACCAGTGACTCTAACCGGGACACCTTTTTCTTC
TRBJ2-1,.,TRBD1,TRBV29-1,CSVAQGRVVNEQFF,TGCAGCGTTGCACAGGGGCGGGTAGTCAATGAGCAGTTCTTC
TRBJ1-2,.,TRBD1,TRBV7-6,CASSLPPGQGDGYTF,TGTGCCAGCAGCTTACCACCGGGACAGGGGGATGGCTACACCTTC
TRBJ1-5,.,.,TRBV3-1/TRBV3-2,CASSPRGSHSNQPQHF,TGTGCCAGCAGCCCCCGGGGTAGCCATAGCAATCAGCCCCAGCATTTT
TRBJ1-5,few,.,TRBV6-2/TRBV6-3,CASSPVWGGDQPQHF,TGTGCCAGCAGTCCAGTTTGGGGGGGCGATCAGCCCCAGCATTTT
TRBJ2-2,.,TRBD2,TRBV11-2,CASSFGLAANTGELFF,TGTGCCAGCAGCTTTGGACTAGCGGCGAACACCGGAGAGCTGTTTTTT
TRBJ1-2,.,TRBD1,TRBV27,CASSLGTGTYGYTF,TGTGCCAGCAGTTTGGGGACAGGGACTTATGGCTACACCTTC
TRBJ1-4,.,.,TRBV12-3/TRBV12-4,CASSRTDEKLFF,TGTGCCAGCAGCCGCACTGATGAAAAACTGTTTTTT
TRBJ1-6,.,.,TRBV11-3,CASSRLGANSPLHF,TGTGCCAGCAGCCGACTAGGGGCGAATTCACCCCTCCACTTT
TRBJ1-2,.,TRBD1,TRBV18,CASSPGTANYGYTF,TGTGCCAGCTCACCGGGGACAGCTAACTATGGCTACACCTTC
TRBJ2-3,once,TRBD2,TRBV6-5,CASSSLAGESTDTQYF,TGTGCCAGCAGTTCCCTAGCGGGAGAAAGCACAGATACGCAGTATTTT
TRBJ1-6,.,TRBD1,TRBV7-2,CASNYRTGPNSPLHF,TGTGCCAGCAACTATCGGACAGGGCCTAATTCACCCCTCCACTTT
TRBJ2-7,.,.,TRBV27,CASSLSRGVTYEQYF,TGTGCCAGCAGTTTATCTCGCGGGGTTACCTACGAGCAGTACTTC
TRBJ2-7,.,TRBD2,TRBV4-1,CASSQGVISGRGLYEQYF,TGCGCCAGCAGCCAAGGGGTTATAAGCGGGAGGGGATTGTACGAGCAGTACTTC
TRBJ1-2,.,TRBD1,TRBV19,CASNADRVSNYGYTF,TGTGCCAGTAACGCGGACAGGGTTTCCAACTATGGCTACACCTTC
TRBJ1-4,.,TRBD1,TRBV10-3,CAISDSGGAEKLFF,TGTGCCATCAGTGATTCAGGGGGCGCGGAAAAACTGTTTTTT
TRBJ2-3,.,.,TRBV5-6,CASSLDPGLSLDTQYF,TGTGCCAGCAGCCTTGATCCGGGACTCAGCCTAGATACGCAGTATTTT
TRBJ2-1,few,TRBD2,TRBV11-2,CASSATSGMVGEQFF,TGTGCCAGCAGCGCGACTAGCGGGATGGTTGGTGAGCAGTTCTTC